Listed below are T cell receptor beta chains from one sample, sequenced in a study of CD8 T cells in ankylosing spondylitis. TCRdb re-called the 5' RACE reads through MiXCR, storing one row per CDR3 protein. The data hold about 750,000 distinct CDR3 sequences, with around 17% observed a single time. Sequencing used blood, either unsorted or a sorted T cell fraction (not recorded which). Receptors originate from a male donor with ankylosing spondylitis. The CDR3 runs from the conserved cysteine through the conserved F or W. The D gene is left open where the match is weak. Some rows mark clone size as missing; the rest say once, few, many or name a class of expanded clone.

>TRBD1|NA|TRBV5-4|TRBJ1-2
CASSPDRIGGYTF
TGTGCCAGCAGCCCGGACAGGATCGGTGGCTACACCTTC
>TRBD1|few|TRBV20-1|TRBJ1-3
CSALGTGERNTIYF
TGCAGTGCTCTTGGGACAGGGGAACGAAACACCATATATTTT
>NA|NA|TRBV5-1|TRBJ2-4
CASSTFDRTIDIQYF
TGCGCCAGCAGCACGTTTGACCGGACGATTGACATTCAGTACTTC
>TRBD1|few|TRBV27|TRBJ2-1
CASSLEQGADNEQFF
TGTGCCAGCAGTTTAGAGCAGGGGGCGGACAATGAGCAGTTCTTC
>TRBD2|NA|TRBV12-3/TRBV12-4|TRBJ2-1
CASSPLTSVYNEQFF
TGTGCCAGCAGCCCCCTCACTAGCGTCTACAATGAGCAGTTCTTC
>NA|few|TRBV28|TRBJ2-3
CASSSPTGALTDTQYF
TGTGCCAGCAGCTCGCCGACAGGTGCCCTCACAGATACGCAGTATTTT
>TRBD1|NA|TRBV7-2|TRBJ2-7
CASSPPGQDPTYEQYF
TGTGCCAGCAGCCCACCCGGACAGGATCCTACCTACGAGCAGTACTTC
>NA|few|TRBV6-1|TRBJ1-1
CASSEGGLEAFF
TGTGCCAGCAGTGAAGGGGGCCTGGAAGCTTTCTTT
>NA|few|TRBV7-2|TRBJ2-5
CASSSTVHDETQYF
TGTGCCAGCAGCTCGACTGTACATGATGAGACCCAGTACTTC
>TRBD1|few|TRBV12-3/TRBV12-4|TRBJ1-6
CASSRTGGDSPLHF
TGTGCCAGCAGTCGGACAGGGGGGGATTCACCCCTCCACTTT
>TRBD2|few|TRBV4-1|TRBJ2-5
CASSPKSGGPETQYF
TGCGCCAGCAGCCCCAAGAGCGGGGGCCCAGAGACCCAGTACTTC
>NA|few|TRBV12-3/TRBV12-4|TRBJ2-6
CASSFDNTGANVLTF
TGTGCCAGCAGTTTCGATAACACTGGGGCCAACGTCCTGACTTTC
>TRBD2|few|TRBV6-4|TRBJ2-3
CASSDGGADTQYF
TGTGCCAGCAGCGACGGGGGGGCAGATACGCAGTATTTT
>TRBD1|NA|TRBV7-9|TRBJ2-7
CASSLFRTGTYEQYF
TGTGCCAGCAGCTTGTTTAGGACAGGGACCTACGAGCAGTACTTC
>NA|NA|TRBV5-1|TRBJ2-3
CASSSGQPDTDTQYF
TGCGCCAGCAGCTCTGGACAGCCCGACACAGATACGCAGTATTTT
>NA|few|TRBV20-1|TRBJ1-2
CSARGGPYGYTF
TGCAGTGCTAGAGGGGGACCCTATGGCTACACCTTC